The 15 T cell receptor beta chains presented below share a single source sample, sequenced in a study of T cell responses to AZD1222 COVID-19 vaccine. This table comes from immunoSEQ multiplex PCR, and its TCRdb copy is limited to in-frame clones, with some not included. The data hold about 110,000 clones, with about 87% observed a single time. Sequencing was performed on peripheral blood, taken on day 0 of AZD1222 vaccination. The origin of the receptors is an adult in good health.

CDR3 bases: TGTGCCAGTAAATACGCCCTGGGGGGCACAGATACGCAGTATTTT. Translating gives CASKYALGGTDTQYF. The chain recombines TRBV19 with TRBJ2-3; D assignment may be TRBD1 or TRBD2 (5 bases each). The germline V gene encodes CDR1 LNHDA and CDR2 SQIVND (reference sequence). V lost 7 bases, J lost 1 base, and 15 bases lay in between. There are 15 residues in the CDR3.

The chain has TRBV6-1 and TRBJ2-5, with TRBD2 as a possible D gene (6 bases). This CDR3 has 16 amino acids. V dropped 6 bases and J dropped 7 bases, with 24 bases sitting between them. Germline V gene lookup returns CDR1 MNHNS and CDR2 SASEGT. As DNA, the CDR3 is TGTGCCAGCAGCGAACCTAATGGGTTCCCGCGGGGGACCCAGTACTTC. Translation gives CASSEPNGFPRGTQYF.

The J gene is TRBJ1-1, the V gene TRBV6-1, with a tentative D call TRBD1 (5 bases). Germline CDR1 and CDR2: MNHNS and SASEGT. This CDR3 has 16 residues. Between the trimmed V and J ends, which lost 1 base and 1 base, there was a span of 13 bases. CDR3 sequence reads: CASSEGRAGTNTEAFF. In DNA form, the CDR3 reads TGTGCCAGCAGTGAAGGTCGGGCAGGGACGAACACTGAAGCTTTCTTT.

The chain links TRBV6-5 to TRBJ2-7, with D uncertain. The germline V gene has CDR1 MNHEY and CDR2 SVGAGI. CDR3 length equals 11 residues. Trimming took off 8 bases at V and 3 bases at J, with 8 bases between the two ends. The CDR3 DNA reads TGTGCCAGCCTTACGGGCTACGAGCAGTACTTC. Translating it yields CASLTGYEQYF.

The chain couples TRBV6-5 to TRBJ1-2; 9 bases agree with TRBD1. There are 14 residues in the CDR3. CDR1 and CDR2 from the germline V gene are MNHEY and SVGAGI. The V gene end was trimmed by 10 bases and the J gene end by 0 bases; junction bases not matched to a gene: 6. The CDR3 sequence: CAILGTGPNYGYTF. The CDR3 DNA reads TGTGCCATTCTGGGGACAGGGCCTAACTATGGCTACACCTTC.

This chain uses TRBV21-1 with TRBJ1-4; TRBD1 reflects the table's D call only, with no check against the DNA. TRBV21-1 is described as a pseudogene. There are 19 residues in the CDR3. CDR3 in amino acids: CASSSHGGLDRHRNEKLFF. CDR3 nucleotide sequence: TGTGCCAGCAGCTCCCACGGTGGGTTAGACAGGCACCGGAATGAAAAACTGTTTTTT.

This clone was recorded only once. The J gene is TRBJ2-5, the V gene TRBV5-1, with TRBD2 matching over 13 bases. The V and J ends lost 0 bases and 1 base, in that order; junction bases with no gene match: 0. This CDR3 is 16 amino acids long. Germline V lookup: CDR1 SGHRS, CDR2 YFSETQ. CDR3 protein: CASSLGTSGGQETQYF. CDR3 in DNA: TGCGCCAGCAGCTTGGGGACTAGCGGGGGCCAAGAGACCCAGTACTTC. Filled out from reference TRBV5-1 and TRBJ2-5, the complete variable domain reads KAGVTQTPRYLIKTRGQQVTLSCSPISGHRSVSWYQQTPGQGLQFLFEYFSETQRNKGNFPGRFSGRQFSNSRSEMNVSTLELGDSALYLCASSLGTSGGQETQYFGPGTRLLVL.

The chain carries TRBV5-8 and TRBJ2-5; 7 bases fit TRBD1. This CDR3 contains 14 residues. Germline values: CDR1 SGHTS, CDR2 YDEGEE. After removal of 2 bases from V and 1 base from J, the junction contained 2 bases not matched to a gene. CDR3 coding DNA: TGTGCCAGCAGCTTAGGACAGGTCCAAGAGACCCAGTACTTC. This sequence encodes CASSLGQVQETQYF. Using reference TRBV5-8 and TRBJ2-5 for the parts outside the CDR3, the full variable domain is EAGVTQSPTHLIKTRGQQATLRCSPISGHTSVYWYQQALGLGLQFLLWYDEGEERNRGNFPPRFSGRQFPNYSSELNVNALELEDSALYLCASSLGQVQETQYFGPGTRLLVL.

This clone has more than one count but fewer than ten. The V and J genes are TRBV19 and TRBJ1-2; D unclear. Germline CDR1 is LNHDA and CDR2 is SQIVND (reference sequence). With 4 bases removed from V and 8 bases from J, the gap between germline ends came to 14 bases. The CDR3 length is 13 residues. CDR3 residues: CASSTWGDRGYTF. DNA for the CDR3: TGTGCCAGTAGTACCTGGGGAGATCGCGGCTACACCTTC.

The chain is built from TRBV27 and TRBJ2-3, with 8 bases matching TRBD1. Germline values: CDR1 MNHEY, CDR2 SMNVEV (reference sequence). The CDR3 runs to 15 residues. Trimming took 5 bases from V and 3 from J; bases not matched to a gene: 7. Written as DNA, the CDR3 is TGTGCCAGCAGTCTAGGACAGGGTGAAACAGATACGCAGTATTTT. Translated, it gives CASSLGQGETDTQYF.

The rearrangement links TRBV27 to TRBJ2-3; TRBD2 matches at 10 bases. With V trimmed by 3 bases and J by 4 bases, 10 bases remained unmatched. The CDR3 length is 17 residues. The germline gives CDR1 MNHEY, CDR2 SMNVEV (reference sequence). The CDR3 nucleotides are TGTGCCAGCAGTTTTCGTGGGGCTAGCGGGGGTGCAGATACGCAGTATTTT. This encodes CASSFRGASGGADTQYF.

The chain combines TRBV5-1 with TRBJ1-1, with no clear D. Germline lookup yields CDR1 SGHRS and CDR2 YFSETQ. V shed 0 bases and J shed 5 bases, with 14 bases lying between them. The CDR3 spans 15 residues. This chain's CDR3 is CASSLGDSYRTEAFF. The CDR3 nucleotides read TGCGCCAGCAGCTTGGGGGATTCATACCGGACTGAAGCTTTCTTT.

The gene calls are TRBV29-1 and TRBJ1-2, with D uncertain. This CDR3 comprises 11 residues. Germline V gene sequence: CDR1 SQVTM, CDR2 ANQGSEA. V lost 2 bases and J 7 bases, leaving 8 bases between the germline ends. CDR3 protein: CSVEKHSGYTF. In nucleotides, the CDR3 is TGCAGCGTTGAAAAACATTCTGGCTACACCTTC.

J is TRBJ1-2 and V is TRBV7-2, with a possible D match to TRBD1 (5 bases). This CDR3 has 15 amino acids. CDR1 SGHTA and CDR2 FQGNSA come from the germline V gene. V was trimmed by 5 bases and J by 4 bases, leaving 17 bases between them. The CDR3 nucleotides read TGTGCCAGCAGCCCCCCGGTCTCGGGGACCTATGGCTACACCTTC. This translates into CASSPPVSGTYGYTF.

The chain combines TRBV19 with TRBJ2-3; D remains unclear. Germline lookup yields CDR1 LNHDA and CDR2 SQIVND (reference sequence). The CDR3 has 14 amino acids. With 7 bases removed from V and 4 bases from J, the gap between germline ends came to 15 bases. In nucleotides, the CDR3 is TGTGCCAGTAAGGCAGGCCTAGGCGCAGATACGCAGTATTTT. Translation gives CASKAGLGADTQYF.